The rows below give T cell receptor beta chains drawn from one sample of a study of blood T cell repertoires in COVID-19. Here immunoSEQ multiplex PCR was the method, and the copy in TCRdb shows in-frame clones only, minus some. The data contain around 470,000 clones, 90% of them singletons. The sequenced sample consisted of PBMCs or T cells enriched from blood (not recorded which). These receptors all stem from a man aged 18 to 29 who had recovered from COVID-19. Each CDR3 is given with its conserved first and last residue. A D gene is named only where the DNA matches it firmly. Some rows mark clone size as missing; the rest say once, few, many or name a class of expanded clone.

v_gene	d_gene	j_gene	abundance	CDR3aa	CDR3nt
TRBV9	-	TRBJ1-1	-	CASSPLPGEETEAFF	TGTGCCAGCAGCCCCTTGCCGGGGGAGGAGACTGAAGCTTTCTTT
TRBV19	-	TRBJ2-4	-	CASRIGTGIDIQYF	TGTGCCAGTAGGATCGGAACAGGGATCGACATTCAGTACTTC
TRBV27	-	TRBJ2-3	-	CASSLAGATTDTQYF	TGTGCCAGCAGTTTAGCGGGGGCTACCACAGATACGCAGTATTTT
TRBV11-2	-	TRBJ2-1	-	CASSLGGLYNEQFF	TGTGCCAGCAGCTTAGGGGGCCTCTACAATGAGCAGTTCTTC
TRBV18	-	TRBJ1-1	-	CASSPRGGNTEAFF	TGTGCCAGCTCACCACGGGGCGGCAACACTGAAGCTTTCTTT
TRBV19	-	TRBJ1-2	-	CASSIGGDYGYTF	TGTGCCAGTAGTATAGGAGGAGACTATGGCTACACCTTC
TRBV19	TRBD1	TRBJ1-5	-	CASKRDGTGGNQPQHF	TGTGCCAGTAAAAGGGACGGGACAGGGGGCAATCAGCCCCAGCATTTT
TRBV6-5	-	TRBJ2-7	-	CASSLGGSSYEQYF	TGTGCCAGCAGTTTGGGGGGAAGCTCCTACGAGCAGTACTTC
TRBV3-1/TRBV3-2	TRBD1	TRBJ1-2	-	CASSQGRGRNYGYTF	TGTGCCAGCAGCCAAGGGAGGGGGCGAAACTATGGCTACACCTTC
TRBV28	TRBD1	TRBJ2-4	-	CASSRQGASKNIQYF	TGTGCCAGCTCTAGGCAGGGGGCGTCCAAAAACATTCAGTACTTC
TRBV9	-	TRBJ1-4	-	CASRGLSNEKLFF	TGTGCCAGCAGAGGACTGTCTAATGAAAAACTGTTTTTT
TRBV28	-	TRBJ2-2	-	CASRRERNTGELFF	TGTGCCAGCAGGAGGGAGAGGAACACCGGGGAGCTGTTTTTT
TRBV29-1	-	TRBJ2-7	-	CSVVMSYEQYF	TGCAGCGTTGTTATGTCCTACGAGCAGTACTTC
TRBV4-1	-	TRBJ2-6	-	CASSQGLLGNGYGANVLTF	TGCGCCAGCAGCCAAGGATTACTGGGCAACGGCTATGGGGCCAACGTCCTGACTTTC
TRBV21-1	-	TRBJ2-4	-	CASSNLAGVLAKNIQYF	TGTGCCAGCAGCAATTTAGCGGGGGTCCTAGCCAAAAACATTCAGTACTTC
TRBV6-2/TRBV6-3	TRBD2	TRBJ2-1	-	CASSPTSGAVQRQFF	TGTGCCAGCAGTCCCACTAGCGGGGCGGTCCAGAGACAGTTCTTC
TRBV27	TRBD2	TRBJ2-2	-	CASSLDGRIAGELFF	TGTGCCAGCAGTTTGGACGGGAGGATTGCCGGGGAGCTGTTTTTT
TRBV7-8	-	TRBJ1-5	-	CASSFQSGRDSPQHF	TGTGCCAGCAGCTTCCAATCGGGACGGGACTCGCCCCAGCATTTT
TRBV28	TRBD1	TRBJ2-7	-	CASQGQGVYEQYF	TGTGCCAGCCAGGGACAGGGAGTCTACGAGCAGTACTTC
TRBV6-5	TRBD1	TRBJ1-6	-	CASNQGQGPNSPLHF	TGTGCCAGCAACCAAGGACAGGGCCCCAATTCACCCCTCCACTTT
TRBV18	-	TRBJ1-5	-	CASSPSGQRHQPQHF	TGTGCCAGCTCACCCTCGGGACAACGGCATCAGCCCCAGCATTTT
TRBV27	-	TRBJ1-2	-	CASSLSSAAPHHYGYTF	TGTGCCAGCAGTTTATCGTCCGCGGCCCCGCACCACTATGGCTACACCTTC
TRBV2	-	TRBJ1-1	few	CASSETGYTEAFF	TGTGCCAGCAGTGAAACGGGGTACACTGAAGCTTTCTTT
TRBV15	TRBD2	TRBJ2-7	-	CATSDLAGLESEQYF	TGTGCCACCAGCGACCTGGCGGGACTAGAGTCCGAGCAGTACTTC
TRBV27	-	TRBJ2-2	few	CASSLSSTGELFF	TGTGCCAGCAGTTTATCCTCCACCGGGGAGCTGTTTTTT
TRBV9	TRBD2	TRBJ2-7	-	CASSSWTSGINEQYF	TGTGCCAGCAGCTCCTGGACTAGCGGGATCAACGAGCAGTACTTC
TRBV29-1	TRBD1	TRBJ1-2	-	CSVDSGGQGGYGYTF	TGCAGCGTTGATTCCGGGGGACAGGGAGGCTATGGCTACACCTTC
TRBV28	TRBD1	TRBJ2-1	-	CASRGDSISSYNEQFF	TGTGCCAGCAGGGGGGACAGCATAAGCTCCTACAATGAGCAGTTCTTC
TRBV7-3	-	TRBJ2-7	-	CASSPGTGKSNEQYF	TGTGCCAGCAGCCCTGGAACAGGGAAGAGCAACGAGCAGTACTTC
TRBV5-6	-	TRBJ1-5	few	CASSSRRGTQHF	TGTGCCAGCAGCTCTCGACGGGGGACCCAGCATTTT
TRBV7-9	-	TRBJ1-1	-	CASSQQWTEAFF	TGTGCCAGCAGCCAACAATGGACTGAAGCTTTCTTT
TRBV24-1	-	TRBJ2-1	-	CATSDRDRHSNEQFF	TGTGCCACCAGTGATAGAGACAGGCATAGCAATGAGCAGTTCTTC
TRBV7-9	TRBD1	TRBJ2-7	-	CASSLGQPSYYEQYF	TGTGCCAGCAGCTTGGGACAGCCTTCCTACTACGAGCAGTACTTC
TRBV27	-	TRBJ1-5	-	CASRLRLENQPQHF	TGTGCCAGCCGACTAAGATTAGAAAATCAGCCCCAGCATTTT
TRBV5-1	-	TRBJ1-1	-	CASLPGGPNTEAFF	TGCGCCAGCTTGCCGGGGGGTCCCAACACTGAAGCTTTCTTT
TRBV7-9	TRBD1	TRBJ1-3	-	CASSSGQGGHSGNTIYF	TGTGCCAGCAGCAGTGGACAGGGGGGTCACTCTGGAAACACCATATATTTT
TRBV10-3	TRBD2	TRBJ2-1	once	CAISESDGSGRLTYNEQFF	TGTGCCATCAGTGAGTCGGACGGGAGCGGGAGGTTAACCTACAATGAGCAGTTCTTC
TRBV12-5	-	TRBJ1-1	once	CASAAGNTEAFF	TGTGCTAGTGCCGCGGGTAACACTGAAGCTTTCTTT
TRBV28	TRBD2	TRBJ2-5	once	CASRAGLAGGETQYF	TGTGCCAGCAGGGCGGGACTAGCGGGAGGGGAGACCCAGTACTTC
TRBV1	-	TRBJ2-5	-	CTSSQDETSGRAWEETQYF	TGCACCAGCAGCCAAGACGAGACTAGCGGGAGGGCCTGGGAAGAGACCCAGTACTTC
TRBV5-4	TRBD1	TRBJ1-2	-	CASSQGQGNYGYTF	TGTGCCAGCAGCCAGGGACAGGGAAACTATGGCTACACCTTC
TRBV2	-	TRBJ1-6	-	CASSAAGRPLHF	TGTGCCAGCAGTGCAGCCGGGAGGCCCCTCCACTTT
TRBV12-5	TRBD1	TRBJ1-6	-	CASAILTGGESPLHF	TGTGCTAGTGCCATCCTCACAGGGGGTGAGTCACCCCTCCACTTT